This is a list of T cell receptor beta chains from one sample in a study of T cells after yellow fever vaccination. One entry per CDR3 protein, called by TCRdb with MiXCR from the 5' RACE reads. The data contain tens of thousands of distinct CDR3 sequences, 13% of them singletons. The sequencing here drew on CD8+ T cells not binding an NS4B(214-222) dextramer, sorted from PBMCs, taken less than 25 days after the first yellow fever vaccination. Receptors originate from a man younger than 35 who received the YFV17D yellow fever vaccine. CDR3s leave out the opening cysteine and the closing phenylalanine or tryptophan.

J	V	CDR3
TRBJ1-5	TRBV27	ASSLFGGNQPQH
TRBJ1-4	TRBV12-3/TRBV12-4	ASSLGQGVFEKLF
TRBJ2-1	TRBV6-2/TRBV6-3	ASSYETGGNEQF
TRBJ2-7	TRBV4-3	ASSQASRRGVVPYEQY
TRBJ2-3	TRBV6-5	ASSWNSRTDTQY
TRBJ2-1	TRBV4-2	ASSQDGRVLGF
TRBJ2-3	TRBV7-9	ASSLVPGTDTQY
TRBJ2-5	TRBV29-1	SPGEGESGTQY
TRBJ1-1	TRBV4-1	ASSQEAPGGRNTEAF
TRBJ1-3	TRBV4-3	ASSLGRASGNTIY
TRBJ2-1	TRBV10-3	AISETRGSYNEQF
TRBJ1-1	TRBV7-9	ASSWDPGDTEAF
TRBJ2-2	TRBV7-7	ASSLAPGGQSTGELF
TRBJ2-2	TRBV18	ASSPTDRDWHTGELF
TRBJ2-3	TRBV20-1	SARPVERSGTDTQY
TRBJ2-2	TRBV12-3/TRBV12-4	ASSFMGISGELF
TRBJ2-3	TRBV9	ASSSPGWTSGGERDTQY
TRBJ1-4	TRBV27	AGGRLQGVEKLF
TRBJ2-1	TRBV7-3	ASSTSGGDYNEQF
TRBJ2-3	TRBV18	ASSPGGRISTDTQY
TRBJ1-4	TRBV7-9	ASSFTGGLNEKLF
TRBJ1-5	TRBV5-5	ASSGGTPRGNQPQH
TRBJ2-2	TRBV20-1	SAKRGDPGELF
TRBJ2-6	TRBV9	ASGDSGANVLT
TRBJ2-3	TRBV5-6	ASSPGGAGADTQY
TRBJ2-2	TRBV29-1	SVLSETGELF
TRBJ2-5	TRBV5-1	ASSPTQAGGLTETQY
TRBJ1-2	TRBV29-1	SVIDGAGYYGYT
TRBJ1-5	TRBV9	ASSESDPGPDQPQH
TRBJ1-2	TRBV12-3/TRBV12-4	ASTLGEAQGYGYT
TRBJ2-5	TRBV5-4	ASSLAGLGDETQY
TRBJ2-1	TRBV24-1	ATSRDRSNEQF
TRBJ1-1	TRBV12-3/TRBV12-4	ASNSGTGRGN
TRBJ1-2	TRBV20-1	SAREAGQGGYGYT
TRBJ2-3	TRBV4-1	ASSQGLFAPDTQY
TRBJ2-3	TRBV7-6	ASSLKLGSDTQY
TRBJ2-3	TRBV6-2/TRBV6-3	ASSYSYRPTDTQY
TRBJ2-1	TRBV12-3/TRBV12-4	ASSPRVGTDNEQF
TRBJ2-3	TRBV2	ASSEPHGAGLTDTQY
TRBJ1-5	TRBV4-1	ASSQDPGVYSNQPQH
TRBJ1-5	TRBV4-3	ASSQDGAQPQH
TRBJ2-7	TRBV29-1	SVEGTRGYEQY
TRBJ1-1	TRBV7-9	ASSPGRPNTEAF
TRBJ2-7	TRBV7-2	ASSLLGAGEQY
TRBJ2-1	TRBV7-6	ASSRRTGVNEQF
TRBJ2-1	TRBV12-3/TRBV12-4	ASTDPRSYNEQF
TRBJ2-1	TRBV7-6	ASSLSGGYNEQF
TRBJ2-5	TRBV7-7	ASSSSRTGEETQY
TRBJ2-6	TRBV4-3	ASSQEVWGARGANVLT
TRBJ2-7	TRBV29-1	SVGGKNYEQY
TRBJ2-7	TRBV11-2	ASSLLAGQGVYEQY
TRBJ1-1	TRBV5-1	ASSGTGTEAF
TRBJ2-4	TRBV2	ASSEARPYGAKNIQY
TRBJ2-3	TRBV13	ASSRGWIDTQY
TRBJ2-1	TRBV28	ASRISGLSSYNEQF
TRBJ2-3	TRBV12-3/TRBV12-4	ASSPLAPVTDTQY
TRBJ2-7	TRBV4-3	ASSPTGDRTYEQY
TRBJ1-1	TRBV11-2	ASSGNSQSQRNTEAF
TRBJ2-5	TRBV6-2/TRBV6-3	ASSYGTLGGRETQY